These 9 T cell receptor beta chains share one sample of origin, sequenced in a study of identical twins' blood T cells. Via MiXCR, TCRdb re-called the 5' RACE reads, giving one row per CDR3 protein. The table records a few hundred thousand distinct CDR3 sequences, over 25% of them present only once. Sequenced input: PBMCs. These receptor sequences come from a woman aged 18-50 years in good health.

This clonotype showed up many times. The gene calls are TRBV5-6 and TRBJ2-3; perhaps TRBD2 as D (6 bases). V lost 0 bases to trimming and J lost 1 base, with 9 bases between them. CDR3 length: 15 residues. Germline V gene sequence: CDR1 SGHDT, CDR2 YYEEEE. The CDR3 DNA reads TGTGCCAGCAGCTTGGGGGCGGGACGCACAGATACGCAGTATTTT. Protein sequence: CASSLGAGRTDTQYF.

This clonotype was recorded many times. This chain's CDR3 is CASSTIRATEAFF. DNA for the CDR3: TGTGCCAGCAGTACCATAAGGGCCACTGAAGCTTTCTTT. V gene TRBV6-1 combines with J gene TRBJ1-1; D is ambiguous. The V gene's germline CDR1 is MNHNS and CDR2 SASEGT. The CDR3 extends over 13 amino acids. V lost 5 bases to trimming and J lost 4 bases, with 11 bases between them.

This chain joins TRBV5-1 and TRBJ2-7, with no clear D. Between the trimmed V and J ends, which lost 0 bases and 4 bases, there was a span of 5 bases. Germline lookup yields CDR1 SGHRS and CDR2 YFSETQ. CDR3 length: 12 amino acids. The chain's CDR3 is CASSLDIYEQYF. The CDR3 nucleotides are TGCGCCAGCAGCTTGGACATTTACGAGCAGTACTTC.

The genes are TRBV20-1 and TRBJ1-1; tentatively, D is TRBD1 (5 bases). The CDR3 runs 14 residues. Germline V gives CDR1 DFQATT, CDR2 SNEGSKA (reference sequence). Trimming shortened V by 3 bases and J by 3 bases, and 14 bases separated the two germline ends. CDR3 residues: CSASSPGAHTEAFF. The CDR3 DNA reads TGCAGTGCTAGCTCCCCCGGGGCGCACACTGAAGCTTTCTTT.

This clonotype occurred a few times. This chain joins TRBV20-1 and TRBJ1-5; D is unresolved. V gave up 3 bases and J gave up 1 base, with 4 bases separating them. CDR1 is DFQATT, CDR2 SNEGSKA, per germline (reference sequence). CDR3 size: 12 residues. CDR3 in amino acids: CSASLSNQPQHF. CDR3 bases: TGCAGTGCTAGTTTAAGCAATCAGCCCCAGCATTTT.

This clonotype was seen only a few times. The V gene is TRBV5-5, the J gene TRBJ1-1; 7 positions match TRBD1. Germline loops: CDR1 SGHKS, CDR2 YYEKEE (reference sequence). The CDR3 is 17 amino acids. After removal of 4 bases from V and 1 base from J, the junction contained 13 bases not matched to a gene. Here the CDR3 reads CASSLLGTWDRNTEAFF. The CDR3 DNA is TGTGCCAGCAGCCTCCTCGGGACATGGGACAGGAACACTGAAGCTTTCTTT.

This clonotype was counted ten times or more. The V and J genes are TRBV12-3 or TRBV12-4 and TRBJ1-2; D remains unclear. Trimming shortened V by 8 bases and J by 0 bases, and 19 bases separated the two germline ends. CDR3 length: 16 residues. CDR3 DNA sequence: TGTGCCAGCGCCGTTGGGCGGAATATAGCTAACTATGGCTACACCTTC. Its translation is CASAVGRNIANYGYTF.

The chain couples TRBV19 to TRBJ1-1; D gene uncertain. The germline CDR1 and CDR2 sequences are LNHDA and SQIVND (reference sequence). The CDR3 runs 14 residues. V was pared by 4 bases and J by 1 base, with 10 bases between. DNA for the CDR3: TGTGCCAGTAGTAACTATGTTGGGAACACTGAAGCTTTCTTT. Translated: CASSNYVGNTEAFF. Based on the CDR3 plus reference TRBV19 and TRBJ1-1, the full variable domain is DGGITQSPKYLFRKEGQNVTLSCEQNLNHDAMYWYRQDPGQGLRLIYYSQIVNDFQKGDIAEGYSVSREKKESFPLTVTSAQKNPTAFYLCASSNYVGNTEAFFGQGTRLTVV.

As to this clonotype: Its ends do not fully match the called genes, so a read error is possible. The rearrangement uses TRBV13 and TRBJ2-2, with 10 bases fitting TRBD2. CDR1 is PRHDT and CDR2 is FYEKMQ in the germline V gene (reference sequence). The CDR3 spans 16 residues. The CDR3 is CTSSFGTSDNTGELFF. The CDR3 DNA is TGTACCAGCAGCTTTGGGACTAGCGACAACACCGGGGAGCTGTTTTTT.